The sequence of this T cell receptor (beta chain) was determined in a study of T cells after yellow fever vaccination. Whole-study findings and limits: Booster samples showed a return of most primary-vaccination clones (roughly 96% CD4, 80% to 90% CD8). A secondary response was less intense yet reached its peak sooner, at day 5 versus 15.

V dropped 0 bases and J dropped 7 bases, with 14 bases sitting between them. Germline values: CDR1 SGHRS, CDR2 YFSETQ. The CDR3 runs to 14 residues. Researchers made TCR cDNA using 5'RACE template switching, and this step added a universal primer site and UMIs. TCRdb processed the 5' RACE reads anew with MiXCR; each CDR3 protein has one entry. Among around 310,000 distinct CDR3 sequences, 4% were seen once, and the ten largest hold 20% to 25%. This clonotype was seen many times. No antigen is known for it. This TCR came from a man younger than 35 who received the YFV17D yellow fever vaccine. Specimen: PBMCs, collected 5 days after the yellow fever booster vaccination. The chain recombines TRBV5-1 with TRBJ2-7; either TRBD1 or TRBD2 may fit D (5 bases each). As DNA, the CDR3 is TGCGCCAGCAGCTTGGGGGACGCTTACGAGGAGCAGTACTTC. Encoded protein: CASSLGDAYEEQYF.